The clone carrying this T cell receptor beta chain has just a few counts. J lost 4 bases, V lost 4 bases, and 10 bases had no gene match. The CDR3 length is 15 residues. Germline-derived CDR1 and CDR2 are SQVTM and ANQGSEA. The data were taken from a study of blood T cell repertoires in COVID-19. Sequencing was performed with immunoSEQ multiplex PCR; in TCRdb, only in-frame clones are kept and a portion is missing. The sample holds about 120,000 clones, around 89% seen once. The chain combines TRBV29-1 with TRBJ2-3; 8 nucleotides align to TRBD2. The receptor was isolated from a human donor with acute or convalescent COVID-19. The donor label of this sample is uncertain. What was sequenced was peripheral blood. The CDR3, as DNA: TGCAGCGTTGTCCCGGGGGGGAATCTGCCAGATACGCAGTATTTT. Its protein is CSVVPGGNLPDTQYF.